The 20 T cell receptor beta chains given below trace back to one sample, sequenced in a study of PD-1 blockade in classical Hodgkin lymphoma. The repertoire was sequenced with immunoSEQ multiplex PCR; TCRdb's copy has only in-frame clones and lacks some. The table shows around 24,000 clones, with roughly 65% occurring only once. With no exception, relapse followed autologous stem cell transplantation in all patients, and brentuximab vedotin exposure varied. The sample in question was peripheral blood mononuclear cells (PBMCs), obtained before the second cycle of nivolumab. These receptor sequences come from a human donor with classical Hodgkin lymphoma.

This clone was counted only a few times. The chain combines TRBV7-2 with TRBJ2-5; D may be TRBD2 (5 bases). The V and J ends lost 5 bases and 7 bases respectively, with 8 bases between them. CDR1 and CDR2 (germline): SGHTA, FQGNSA. The CDR3 length is 11 residues. This CDR3 reads CASSPGGTQYF. The CDR3 DNA follows: TGTGCCAGCAGCCCTGGAGGGACCCAGTACTTC.

The rearrangement uses TRBV11-1 and TRBJ2-5; TRBD2 aligns across 9 bases. The DNA end lines up better with TRBJ2-7; the J call may be wrong. The CDR3 is made up of 14 amino acids. Germline V gives CDR1 SGHAT, CDR2 FQDESV (reference sequence). CDR3 DNA sequence: TGTGCCAGCAGCTTCGGGACTAGCTTAGCCGAGCAGTACTTC. Amino acids: CASSFGTSLAEQYF.

The rearrangement links TRBV19 to TRBJ1-3; no definite D call. CDR3 length: 10 residues. Germline V gene lookup returns CDR1 LNHDA and CDR2 SQIVND (reference sequence). With 7 bases removed from V and 4 bases from J, the gap between germline ends came to 2 bases. Here the CDR3 DNA reads TGTGCCAGTATAGGAAACACCATATATTTT. Protein product: CASIGNTIYF.

This chain links TRBV7-9 with TRBJ2-1, with D possibly called TRBD1 or TRBD2 (6 bases each). V gave up 4 bases and J gave up 2 bases, with 12 bases separating them. Germline V lookup: CDR1 SEHNR, CDR2 FQNEAQ (reference sequence). This CDR3 contains 15 residues. The CDR3 protein is CASSSGRGAYNEQFF. DNA for the CDR3: TGTGCCAGCAGCTCGGGAAGGGGGGCCTACAATGAGCAGTTCTTC.

The rearrangement links TRBV5-1 to TRBJ1-1; D possibly corresponds to TRBD1 (5 bases). Between the trimmed V and J ends, which lost 4 bases and 8 bases, there was a span of 21 bases. The CDR3 spans 15 residues. The germline CDR1 and CDR2 sequences are SGHRS and YFSETQ. CDR3 protein: CASSARGVGAPEAFF. CDR3 coding DNA: TGCGCCAGCAGCGCTCGAGGGGTGGGCGCACCGGAAGCTTTCTTT.

This chain connects TRBV5-8 to TRBJ2-3; possible D gene TRBD2, 6 bases. This CDR3 region has 16 residues. Germline loops: CDR1 SGHTS, CDR2 YDEGEE. V was shortened by 4 bases and J by 0 bases, with 15 bases between the two germline ends. The CDR3 reads CASSPGVALSTDTQYF. CDR3 nucleotides: TGTGCCAGCAGCCCGGGGGTAGCTTTGAGCACAGATACGCAGTATTTT.

This clone showed up just a few times. The V call is TRBV21-1, the J call TRBJ1-1; the tabulated D call, TRBD1, remains unverified against the DNA. TRBV21-1 is a known pseudogene. This CDR3 is built from 16 residues. CDR3: CASSKAEGLQGTEAFF. Here the CDR3 DNA reads TGTGCCAGCAGCAAAGCGGAAGGGCTCCAGGGGACTGAAGCTTTCTTT.

This clone was counted a few times. The chain employs TRBV28 and TRBJ2-7; D could derive from TRBD1 or TRBD2 (6 bases each). V was clipped by 7 bases and J by 9 bases, with 22 bases between them. This CDR3 is 14 amino acids long. Per the germline V gene, CDR1 is MDHEN and CDR2 is SYDVKM. The CDR3 DNA sequence: TGTGCCAGCAAACTTGGGGGGCCCTCCGGAGGGCAGTACTTC. This codes for CASKLGGPSGGQYF.

Comment on this clone: Its ends do not fully match the called genes, so a read error is possible. The V gene is TRBV6-5, the J gene TRBJ2-3, with D hard to call. Germline CDR1 reads MNHEY; CDR2 reads SVGAGI. The CDR3 covers 14 residues. The CDR3 DNA reads TGTGCCAGCAATTACGCGATTGGTACAGATACGCAGTATTTT. Translating it yields CASNYAIGTDTQYF.

The gene calls are TRBV28 and TRBJ1-2; no clear D gene. Per germline, CDR1 MDHEN and CDR2 SYDVKM. With 1 base removed from V and 8 bases from J, the gap between germline ends came to 11 bases. The CDR3 totals 13 residues. The CDR3 DNA sequence: TGTGCCAGCAGTTTATCCCAGCTAGCAGGCTACACCTTC. Protein product: CASSLSQLAGYTF.

The gene calls are TRBV5-1 and TRBJ2-7, with D maybe TRBD1 (6 bases). This CDR3 spans 14 amino acids. The V and J ends lost 4 bases and 7 bases respectively, with 18 bases between them. Germline lookup yields CDR1 SGHRS and CDR2 YFSETQ. The CDR3 reads CASSPVRGRGEQYF. CDR3 DNA: TGCGCCAGCAGCCCTGTGAGGGGCAGGGGAGAGCAGTACTTC.

The rearrangement links TRBV6-5 to TRBJ2-5; 8 nucleotides line up with TRBD2. Germline-derived CDR1 and CDR2 are MNHEY and SVGAGI. CDR3 size: 14 residues. With V trimmed by 5 bases and J by 11 bases, 13 bases remained unmatched. CDR3 in amino acids: CASSGLAGRVEQYF. CDR3 nucleotide sequence: TGTGCCAGCAGTGGATTAGCGGGAAGGGTTGAGCAGTACTTC.

The rearrangement joins TRBV7-2 to TRBJ1-1; 7 bases line up with TRBD1. Trimming took 1 base from V and 1 from J; bases not matched to a gene: 6. CDR1 and CDR2 (germline): SGHTA, FQGNSA. The CDR3 consists of 16 residues. CDR3 nucleotide sequence: TGTGCCAGCAGCTTAGTAGGTCAGGGGGGGAACACTGAAGCTTTCTTT. Encoded protein: CASSLVGQGGNTEAFF. Based on the CDR3 plus reference TRBV7-2 and TRBJ1-1, the full variable domain is GAGVSQSPSNKVTEKGKDVELRCDPISGHTALYWYRQSLGQGLEFLIYFQGNSAPDKSGLPSDRFSAERTGGSVSTLTIQRTQQEDSAVYLCASSLVGQGGNTEAFFGQGTRLTVV.

The chain employs TRBV5-4 and TRBJ1-6; no firm D call. Germline-derived CDR1 and CDR2 are SGHNT and YYREEE (reference sequence). The CDR3 runs 15 residues. The V end was cut by 0 bases, the J end by 5 bases, with 9 bases between. CDR3 coding DNA: TGTGCCAGCAGCTTGGCCGCCGTGAATAATTCACCCCTCCACTTT. Amino acids: CASSLAAVNNSPLHF.

J is TRBJ1-1 and V is TRBV7-9; TRBD1 is a possible D gene (6 bases). V was clipped by 2 bases and J by 1 base, with 8 bases between them. Germline loops: CDR1 SEHNR, CDR2 FQNEAQ (reference sequence). The CDR3 has 14 residues. For the CDR3, the DNA is TGTGCCAGCAGCTTAACAGGGAAGAACACTGAAGCTTTCTTT. It translates to CASSLTGKNTEAFF. Combining the CDR3 with reference TRBV7-9 and TRBJ1-1 gives the whole variable domain DTGVSQNPRHKITKRGQNVTFRCDPISEHNRLYWYRQTLGQGPEFLTYFQNEAQLEKSRLLSDRFSAERPKGSFSTLEIQRTEQGDSAMYLCASSLTGKNTEAFFGQGTRLTVV.

The chain couples TRBV4-2 to TRBJ2-3; D perhaps matches TRBD2 (6 bases). Germline CDR1 is LGHNA and CDR2 is YNFKEQ. The CDR3 length is 14 residues. V was pared by 4 bases and J by 4 bases, with 12 bases between. CDR3 nucleotides: TGTGCCAGCAGCCTATTTCGGGGGTCAGATACGCAGTATTTT. The encoded protein is CASSLFRGSDTQYF.

This sequence joins TRBV6-5 and TRBJ2-5; the D gene is possibly TRBD1 (6 bases). The CDR3 has 14 amino acids. V lost 6 bases and J lost 0, with 11 bases in between. Per the germline V gene, CDR1 is MNHEY and CDR2 is SVGAGI. This CDR3 reads CASRVYRDQETQYF. CDR3 DNA: TGTGCCAGCAGGGTATACAGGGACCAAGAGACCCAGTACTTC.

The rearrangement joins TRBV7-9 to TRBJ2-1; TRBD2 matches at 8 bases. The CDR3 sequence is 14 residues long. J lost 6 bases, V lost 3 bases, and 4 bases had no gene match. Germline CDR1 and CDR2: SEHNR and FQNEAQ (reference sequence). The CDR3 coding sequence is TGTGCCAGCAGCTTGAGCGGGAGTGGCAATGAGCAGTTCTTC. As protein: CASSLSGSGNEQFF.

V is TRBV6-5 and J is TRBJ2-7, with D unresolved. V lost 0 bases and J lost 2, with 8 bases in between. The length of the CDR3 is 14 residues. Per the germline V gene, CDR1 is MNHEY and CDR2 is SVGAGI. The DNA for the CDR3 is TGTGCCAGCAGTTACTCCCGGGTCGCCTACGAGCAGTACTTC. It encodes CASSYSRVAYEQYF.

The chain couples TRBV7-2 to TRBJ2-7; D is ambiguous. The CDR3 runs to 11 residues. Trimming removed 3 bases from V and 6 bases from J, with 6 bases in between. The germline CDR1 and CDR2 sequences are SGHTA and FQGNSA. In DNA form, the CDR3 reads TGTGCCAGCAGCTTCTTTGGCGAGCAGTACTTC. Translation: CASSFFGEQYF. Full variable domain (remainder filled in from reference TRBV7-2 and TRBJ2-7): GAGVSQSPSNKVTEKGKDVELRCDPISGHTALYWYRQSLGQGLEFLIYFQGNSAPDKSGLPSDRFSAERTGGSVSTLTIQRTQQEDSAVYLCASSFFGEQYFGPGTRLTVT.